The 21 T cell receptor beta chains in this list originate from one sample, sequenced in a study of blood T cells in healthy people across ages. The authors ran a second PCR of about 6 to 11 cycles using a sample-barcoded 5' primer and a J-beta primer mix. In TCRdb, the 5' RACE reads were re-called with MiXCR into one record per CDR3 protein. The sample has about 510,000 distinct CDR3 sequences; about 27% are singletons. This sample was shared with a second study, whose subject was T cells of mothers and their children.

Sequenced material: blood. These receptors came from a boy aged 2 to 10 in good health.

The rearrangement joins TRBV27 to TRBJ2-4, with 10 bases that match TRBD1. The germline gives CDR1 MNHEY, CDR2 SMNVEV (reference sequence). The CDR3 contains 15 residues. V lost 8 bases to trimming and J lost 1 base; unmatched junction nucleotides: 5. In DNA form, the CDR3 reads TGTGCCAGCCGGGACAGGGGTGCGGCCAAAAACATTCAGTACTTC. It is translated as CASRDRGAAKNIQYF.

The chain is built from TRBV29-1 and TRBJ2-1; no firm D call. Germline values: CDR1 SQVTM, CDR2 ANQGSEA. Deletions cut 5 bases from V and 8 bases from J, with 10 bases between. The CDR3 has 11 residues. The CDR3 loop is CSVPGAYEQFF. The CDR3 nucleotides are TGCAGCGTTCCCGGTGCCTATGAGCAGTTCTTC.

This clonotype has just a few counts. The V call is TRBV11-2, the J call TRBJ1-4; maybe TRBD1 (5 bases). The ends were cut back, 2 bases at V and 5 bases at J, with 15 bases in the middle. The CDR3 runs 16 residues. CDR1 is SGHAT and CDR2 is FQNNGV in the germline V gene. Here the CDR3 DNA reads TGTGCCAGCAGCTTAAACTTCGTGGCAGGGAATGAAAAACTGTTTTTT. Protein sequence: CASSLNFVAGNEKLFF.

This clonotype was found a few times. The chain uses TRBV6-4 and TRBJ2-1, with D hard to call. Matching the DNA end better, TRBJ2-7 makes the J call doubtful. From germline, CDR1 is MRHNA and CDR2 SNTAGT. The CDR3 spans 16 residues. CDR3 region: CASSDSRARSSYEQYF. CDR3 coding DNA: TGTGCCAGCAGTGACTCAAGGGCGCGAAGCTCCTACGAGCAGTACTTC.

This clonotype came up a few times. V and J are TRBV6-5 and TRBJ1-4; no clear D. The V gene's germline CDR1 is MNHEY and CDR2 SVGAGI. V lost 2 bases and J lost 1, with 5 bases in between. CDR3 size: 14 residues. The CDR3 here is CASSYGRTNEKLFF. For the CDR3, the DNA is TGTGCCAGCAGTTACGGGAGAACTAATGAAAAACTGTTTTTT.

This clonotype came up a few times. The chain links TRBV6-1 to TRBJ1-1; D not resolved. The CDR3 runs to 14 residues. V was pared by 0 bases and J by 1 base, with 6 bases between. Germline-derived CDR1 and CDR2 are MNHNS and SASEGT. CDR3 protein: CASSEARSNTEAFF. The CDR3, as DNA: TGTGCCAGCAGTGAAGCGAGGTCGAACACTGAAGCTTTCTTT.

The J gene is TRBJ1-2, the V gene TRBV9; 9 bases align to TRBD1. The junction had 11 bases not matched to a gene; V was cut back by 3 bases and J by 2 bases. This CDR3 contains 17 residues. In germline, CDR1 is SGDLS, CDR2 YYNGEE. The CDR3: CASSAVPGQGSNYGYTF. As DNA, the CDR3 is TGTGCCAGCAGCGCTGTCCCGGGACAGGGATCAAACTATGGCTACACCTTC. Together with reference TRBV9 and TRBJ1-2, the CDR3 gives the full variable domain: DSGVTQTPKHLITATGQRVTLRCSPRSGDLSVYWYQQSLDQGLQFLIQYYNGEERAKGNILERFSAQQFPDLHSELNLSSLELGDSALYFCASSAVPGQGSNYGYTFGSGTRLTVV.

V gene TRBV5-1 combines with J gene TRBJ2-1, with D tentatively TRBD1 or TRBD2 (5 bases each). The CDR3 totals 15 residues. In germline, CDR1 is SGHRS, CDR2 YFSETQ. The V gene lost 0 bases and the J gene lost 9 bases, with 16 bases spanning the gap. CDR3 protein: CASSLAQGPYGEQFF. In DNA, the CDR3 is TGCGCCAGCAGCTTGGCCCAGGGACCTTACGGTGAGCAGTTCTTC.

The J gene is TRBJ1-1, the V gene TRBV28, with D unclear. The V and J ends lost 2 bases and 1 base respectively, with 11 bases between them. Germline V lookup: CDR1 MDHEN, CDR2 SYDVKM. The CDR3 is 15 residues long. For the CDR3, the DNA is TGTGCCAGCAGTTTAGTGTGGGAGGGGAACACTGAAGCTTTCTTT. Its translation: CASSLVWEGNTEAFF.

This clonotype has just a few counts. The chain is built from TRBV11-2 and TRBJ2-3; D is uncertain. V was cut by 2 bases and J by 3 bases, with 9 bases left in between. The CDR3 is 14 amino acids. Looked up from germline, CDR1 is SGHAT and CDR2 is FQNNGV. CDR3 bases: TGTGCCAGCAGCTTACGAAATCCTACAGATACGCAGTATTTT. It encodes CASSLRNPTDTQYF. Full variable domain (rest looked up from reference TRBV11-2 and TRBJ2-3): EAGVAQSPRYKIIEKRQSVAFWCNPISGHATLYWYQQILGQGPKLLIQFQNNGVVDDSQLPKDRFSAERLKGVDSTLKIQPAKLEDSAVYLCASSLRNPTDTQYFGPGTRLTVL.

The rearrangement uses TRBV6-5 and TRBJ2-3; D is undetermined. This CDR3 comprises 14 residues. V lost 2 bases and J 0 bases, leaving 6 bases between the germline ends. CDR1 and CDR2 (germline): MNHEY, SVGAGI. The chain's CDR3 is CASSYRSSTDTQYF. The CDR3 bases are TGTGCCAGCAGTTACCGGTCTAGCACAGATACGCAGTATTTT.

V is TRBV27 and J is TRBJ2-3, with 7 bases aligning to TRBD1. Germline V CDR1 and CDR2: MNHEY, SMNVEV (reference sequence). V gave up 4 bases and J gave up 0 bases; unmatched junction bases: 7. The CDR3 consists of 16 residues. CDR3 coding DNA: TGTGCCAGCAGTTACTACAGGGGCAGAAGCACAGATACGCAGTATTTT. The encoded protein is CASSYYRGRSTDTQYF.

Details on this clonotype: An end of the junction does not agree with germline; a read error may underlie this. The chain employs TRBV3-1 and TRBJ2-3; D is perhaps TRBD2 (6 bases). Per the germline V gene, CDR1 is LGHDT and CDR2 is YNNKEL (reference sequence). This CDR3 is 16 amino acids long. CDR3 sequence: CASGQVGGSPTDTQYF. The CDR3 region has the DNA TGTGCCAGCGGCCAAGTCGGGGGTTCCCCCACAGATACGCAGTATTTT.

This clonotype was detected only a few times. CDR3 sequence reads: CASSVVWGGDTQYF. The CDR3 coding sequence is TGTGCCAGCAGCGTAGTATGGGGAGGAGATACGCAGTATTTT. This chain joins TRBV9 and TRBJ2-3, with D possibly being TRBD2 (6 bases). In germline, CDR1 is SGDLS, CDR2 YYNGEE. V lost 0 bases, J lost 5 bases, and 10 bases lay in between. CDR3 length equals 14 residues.

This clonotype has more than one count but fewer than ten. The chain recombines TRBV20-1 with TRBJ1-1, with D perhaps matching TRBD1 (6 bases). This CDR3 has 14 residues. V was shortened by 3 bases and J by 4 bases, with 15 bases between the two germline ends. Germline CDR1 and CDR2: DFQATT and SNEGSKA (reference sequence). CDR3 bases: TGCAGTGCTAGTTCGGCGGACAGAAGCACTGAAGCTTTCTTT. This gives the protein CSASSADRSTEAFF.

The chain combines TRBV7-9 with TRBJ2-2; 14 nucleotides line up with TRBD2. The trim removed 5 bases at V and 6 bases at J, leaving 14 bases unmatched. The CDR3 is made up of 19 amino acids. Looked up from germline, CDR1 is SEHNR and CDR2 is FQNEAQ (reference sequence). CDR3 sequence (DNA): TGTGCCAGCAGCGGTCCCAGGACTAGCGGGAGGCACAGGTCCGGGGAGCTGTTTTTT. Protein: CASSGPRTSGRHRSGELFF.

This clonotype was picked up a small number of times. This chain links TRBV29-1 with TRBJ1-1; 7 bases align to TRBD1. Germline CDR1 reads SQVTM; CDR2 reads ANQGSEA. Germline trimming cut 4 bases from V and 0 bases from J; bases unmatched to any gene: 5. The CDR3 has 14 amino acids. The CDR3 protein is CSVGVQGLNTEAFF. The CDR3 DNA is TGCAGCGTTGGGGTACAGGGGCTGAACACTGAAGCTTTCTTT.

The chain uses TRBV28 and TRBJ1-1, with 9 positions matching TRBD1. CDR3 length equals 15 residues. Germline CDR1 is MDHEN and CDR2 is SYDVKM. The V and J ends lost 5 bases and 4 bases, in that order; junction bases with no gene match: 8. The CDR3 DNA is TGTGCCAGCAGTCCGCCCGGGACAGGGCCCACTGAAGCTTTCTTT. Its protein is CASSPPGTGPTEAFF.

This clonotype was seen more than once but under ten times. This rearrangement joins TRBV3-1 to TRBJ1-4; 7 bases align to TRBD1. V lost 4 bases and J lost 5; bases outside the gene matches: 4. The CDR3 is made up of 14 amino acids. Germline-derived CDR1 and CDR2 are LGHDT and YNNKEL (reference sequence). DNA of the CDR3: TGTGCCAGCAGCCTGGGGACAGTCAATGAAAAACTGTTTTTT. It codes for CASSLGTVNEKLFF. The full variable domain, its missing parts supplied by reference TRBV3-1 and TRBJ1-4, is DTAVSQTPKYLVTQMGNDKSIKCEQNLGHDTMYWYKQDSKKFLKIMFSYNNKELIINETVPNRFSPKSPDKAHLNLHINSLELGDSAVYFCASSLGTVNEKLFFGSGTQLSVL.

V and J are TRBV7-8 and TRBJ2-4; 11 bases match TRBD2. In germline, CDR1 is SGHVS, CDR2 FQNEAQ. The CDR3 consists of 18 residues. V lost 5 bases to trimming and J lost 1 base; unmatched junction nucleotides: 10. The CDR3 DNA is TGTGCCAGCAGCGGGGGACTAGCGGACTACTCTGCCAAAAACATTCAGTACTTC. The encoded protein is CASSGGLADYSAKNIQYF. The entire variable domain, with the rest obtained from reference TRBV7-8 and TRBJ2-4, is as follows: GAGVSQSPRYKVAKRGQDVALRCDPISGHVSLFWYQQALGQGPEFLTYFQNEAQLDKSGLPSDRFFAERPEGSVSTLKIQRTQQEDSAVYLCASSGGLADYSAKNIQYFGAGTRLSVL.

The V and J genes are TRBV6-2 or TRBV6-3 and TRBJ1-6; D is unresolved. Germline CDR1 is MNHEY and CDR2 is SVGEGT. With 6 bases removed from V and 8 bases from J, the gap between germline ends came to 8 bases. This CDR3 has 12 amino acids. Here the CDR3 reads CASSKVDSPLHF. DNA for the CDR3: TGTGCCAGCAGCAAGGTGGATTCACCCCTCCACTTT.